This is a list of T cell receptor beta chains from one sample in a study of PD-L1 blockade in urothelial cancer. TCRdb's table, derived via immunoSEQ multiplex PCR, lists solely in-frame clones and lacks some. The table lists around 100,000 clones, about 85% of them singletons. This specimen was PBMCs, taken around atezolizumab (anti-PD-L1) treatment. Source of these receptors: a man aged 50 to 59 with urothelial cancer. CDR3s include the opening cysteine and the closing phenylalanine or tryptophan. A D gene is named only where the DNA matches it firmly. Expanded clones get a size class; other rows say once, few or many, or leave the size out.

size: NA
V: TRBV30
D: TRBD1
J: TRBJ2-7
CDR3: CAWTGTAQYEQYF
DNA: TGTGCCTGGACGGGGACAGCACAATACGAGCAGTACTTC

size: NA
V: TRBV5-6
D: NA
J: TRBJ1-4
CDR3: CASSLVGFGGAREKLFF
DNA: TGTGCCAGCAGCTTGGTGGGCTTCGGGGGGGCTCGTGAAAAACTGTTTTTT

size: NA
V: TRBV7-2
D: NA
J: TRBJ1-2
CDR3: CASSPGGEYGYTF
DNA: TGTGCCAGCAGCCCGGGAGGGGAGTATGGCTACACCTTC

size: NA
V: TRBV19
D: TRBD2
J: TRBJ2-5
CDR3: CASRRTSGTRETQYF
DNA: TGTGCCAGTCGAAGGACTAGCGGGACCCGAGAGACCCAGTACTTC

size: NA
V: TRBV5-1
D: NA
J: TRBJ1-4
CDR3: CASSLGGGNTEKLFF
DNA: TGCGCCAGCAGCTTAGGGGGTGGCAATACTGAAAAACTGTTTTTT

size: NA
V: TRBV5-1
D: TRBD1
J: TRBJ2-5
CDR3: CASSWTGRQETQYF
DNA: TGCGCCAGCAGCTGGACAGGGCGCCAAGAGACCCAGTACTTC

size: few
V: TRBV15
D: NA
J: TRBJ1-2
CDR3: CATSHEQLNYGYTF
DNA: TGTGCCACCAGCCACGAACAGCTTAACTATGGCTACACCTTC

size: few
V: TRBV7-9
D: TRBD1
J: TRBJ1-2
CDR3: CASSLQGVKTNYGYTF
DNA: TGTGCCAGCAGCCTACAGGGGGTGAAGACTAACTATGGCTACACCTTC

size: NA
V: TRBV7-2
D: TRBD2
J: TRBJ2-5
CDR3: CASSLVFGRARETQYF
DNA: TGTGCCAGCAGCTTAGTTTTCGGGAGGGCCCGAGAGACCCAGTACTTC

size: medium-sized
V: TRBV11-3
D: NA
J: TRBJ2-6
CDR3: CASSLGAGAGANVLTF
DNA: TGTGCCAGCAGCTTAGGGGCAGGGGCTGGGGCCAACGTCCTGACTTTC

size: NA
V: TRBV16
D: NA
J: TRBJ1-2
CDR3: CASSPGNYGYTF
DNA: TGTGCCAGCAGCCCGGGGAACTATGGCTACACCTTC

size: few
V: TRBV18
D: TRBD1
J: TRBJ1-1
CDR3: CASSSPGQMNTEAFF
DNA: TGTGCCAGCTCATCGCCGGGACAGATGAACACTGAAGCTTTCTTT

size: few
V: TRBV27
D: NA
J: TRBJ2-5
CDR3: CASSLSGSVEETQYF
DNA: TGTGCCAGCAGTTTATCTGGTAGCGTAGAAGAGACCCAGTACTTC

size: NA
V: TRBV30
D: TRBD2
J: TRBJ2-2
CDR3: CAWSWASGRSGELFF
DNA: TGTGCCTGGAGTTGGGCTAGCGGGAGGTCCGGGGAGCTGTTTTTT

size: NA
V: TRBV9
D: TRBD2
J: TRBJ2-7
CDR3: CASSFDLGGSIYEQYF
DNA: TGTGCCAGCAGCTTCGATCTCGGCGGGAGTATCTACGAGCAGTACTTC

size: NA
V: TRBV5-1
D: NA
J: TRBJ2-3
CDR3: CASSWGVESDTQYF
DNA: TGCGCCAGCAGCTGGGGCGTTGAGAGTGATACGCAGTATTTT

size: NA
V: TRBV15
D: NA
J: TRBJ1-1
CDR3: CATSRDPGGQGEAFF
DNA: TGTGCCACCAGCAGAGACCCCGGGGGGCAGGGGGAAGCTTTCTTT

size: NA
V: TRBV28
D: TRBD2
J: TRBJ2-5
CDR3: CASRVAGVETQYF
DNA: TGTGCCAGCAGGGTAGCGGGAGTTGAGACCCAGTACTTC

size: medium-sized
V: TRBV19
D: TRBD1
J: TRBJ1-5
CDR3: CASSIGSGGGNQPQHF
DNA: TGTGCCAGTAGTATAGGATCAGGGGGAGGCAATCAGCCCCAGCATTTT

size: NA
V: TRBV9
D: TRBD2
J: TRBJ2-1
CDR3: CASSVGSGRAYNEQFF
DNA: TGTGCCAGCAGCGTAGGGAGCGGGAGGGCCTACAATGAGCAGTTCTTC

size: NA
V: TRBV18
D: TRBD2
J: TRBJ2-7
CDR3: CASSPGLAGGYEQYF
DNA: TGTGCCAGCTCACCCGGGCTAGCGGGAGGCTACGAGCAGTACTTC

size: NA
V: TRBV28
D: TRBD1
J: TRBJ2-7
CDR3: CASSETTGHYEQYF
DNA: TGTGCCAGCAGTGAAACGACAGGGCACTACGAGCAGTACTTC

size: NA
V: TRBV7-3
D: TRBD2
J: TRBJ2-1
CDR3: CASSGVAGGSEQFF
DNA: TGTGCCAGCAGCGGGGTAGCGGGAGGGTCGGAACAGTTCTTC

size: once
V: TRBV7-9
D: TRBD1
J: TRBJ1-2
CDR3: CASSSSGTGIYGYTF
DNA: TGTGCCAGCAGTAGCTCCGGGACAGGAATTTATGGCTACACCTTC

size: NA
V: TRBV5-1
D: TRBD2
J: TRBJ2-1
CDR3: CASSLTSGFGNEQFF
DNA: TGCGCCAGCAGCTTAACTAGCGGCTTTGGCAATGAGCAGTTCTTC

size: NA
V: TRBV5-1
D: NA
J: TRBJ2-3
CDR3: CASSFATRGVGTDTQYF
DNA: TGCGCCAGCAGTTTTGCGACTAGAGGAGTCGGCACAGATACGCAGTATTTT

size: NA
V: TRBV2
D: TRBD1
J: TRBJ2-7
CDR3: CASSSTGGGEQYF
DNA: TGTGCCAGCAGTTCGACAGGGGGAGGGGAGCAGTACTTC

size: once
V: TRBV19
D: TRBD2
J: TRBJ2-1
CDR3: CASRSLAGVPNEQFF
DNA: TGTGCCAGTAGGTCCTTAGCGGGAGTCCCCAATGAGCAGTTCTTC

size: NA
V: TRBV28
D: TRBD1
J: TRBJ1-3
CDR3: CASSLVGTVGNTIYF
DNA: TGTGCCAGCAGTTTAGTGGGGACAGTTGGAAACACCATATATTTT

size: NA
V: TRBV18
D: TRBD1
J: TRBJ1-6
CDR3: CASSPPTGVSPLHF
DNA: TGTGCCAGCTCACCACCGACAGGGGTTTCACCCCTCCACTTT

size: NA
V: TRBV6-5
D: NA
J: TRBJ1-4
CDR3: CASSYSGAGTNEKLFF
DNA: TGTGCCAGCAGTTACTCGGGGGCAGGAACTAATGAAAAACTGTTTTTT

size: NA
V: TRBV14
D: NA
J: TRBJ2-1
CDR3: CASSQNLRRGEQFF
DNA: TGTGCCAGCAGCCAAAATCTAAGGCGCGGTGAGCAGTTCTTC

size: NA
V: TRBV9
D: TRBD2
J: TRBJ2-3
CDR3: CASSVDRLAGVTDTQYF
DNA: TGTGCCAGCAGCGTAGATCGGTTAGCGGGAGTCACAGATACGCAGTATTTT

size: NA
V: TRBV5-4
D: TRBD2
J: TRBJ2-1
CDR3: CASSPMVVAGGRNEQFF
DNA: TGTGCCAGCAGCCCTATGGTGGTGGCGGGAGGGCGAAATGAGCAGTTCTTC

size: NA
V: TRBV5-1
D: TRBD1
J: TRBJ1-5
CDR3: CASRGQENQPQHF
DNA: TGCGCCAGCAGGGGACAGGAAAACCAGCCCCAGCATTTT

size: NA
V: TRBV4-1
D: TRBD1
J: TRBJ1-1
CDR3: CASSPGGPTGAFF
DNA: TGCGCCAGCAGCCCAGGGGGGCCGACCGGTGCTTTCTTT

size: NA
V: TRBV6-6
D: TRBD2
J: TRBJ2-1
CDR3: CASSRTSGPGNEQFF
DNA: TGTGCCAGCAGTCGGACTAGCGGGCCGGGGAATGAGCAGTTCTTC

size: NA
V: TRBV19
D: TRBD2
J: TRBJ2-1
CDR3: CASGLAGVYEQFF
DNA: TGTGCCAGCGGACTAGCGGGAGTCTATGAGCAGTTCTTC

size: NA
V: TRBV9
D: TRBD2
J: TRBJ2-1
CDR3: CASSALGGMVFTYNEQFF
DNA: TGTGCCAGCAGCGCCCTGGGGGGGATGGTATTTACCTACAATGAGCAGTTCTTC

size: NA
V: TRBV28
D: TRBD1
J: TRBJ1-6
CDR3: CASSLSGGFPSPLHF
DNA: TGTGCCAGCAGTTTATCAGGGGGCTTCCCTTCACCCCTCCACTTT

size: NA
V: TRBV7-9
D: NA
J: TRBJ1-6
CDR3: CASSLTSLNSPLHF
DNA: TGTGCCAGCAGCTTAACCTCCCTAAATTCACCCCTCCACTTT

size: NA
V: TRBV27
D: TRBD2
J: TRBJ2-1
CDR3: CASSIRSGSPSRTWSNEQFF
DNA: TGTGCCAGCAGTATCCGGAGCGGGAGTCCCTCCCGTACGTGGTCCAATGAGCAGTTCTTC

size: NA
V: TRBV13
D: TRBD2
J: TRBJ2-3
CDR3: CASSKTSGNTQYF
DNA: TGTGCCAGCAGCAAGACTAGCGGCAATACGCAGTATTTT

size: NA
V: TRBV27
D: NA
J: TRBJ2-2
CDR3: CASSLSYFSSTGELFF
DNA: TGTGCCAGCAGTTTAAGTTATTTTAGCAGCACCGGGGAGCTGTTTTTT

size: NA
V: TRBV7-8
D: TRBD1
J: TRBJ1-2
CDR3: CASSLGGQGWGYTF
DNA: TGTGCCAGCAGCTTAGGTGGACAGGGGTGGGGCTACACCTTC

size: NA
V: TRBV5-1
D: NA
J: TRBJ2-3
CDR3: CASSLWGESDTQYF
DNA: TGCGCCAGCAGCTTGTGGGGAGAGTCAGATACGCAGTATTTT

size: NA
V: TRBV5-1
D: TRBD1
J: TRBJ1-2
CDR3: CASSLGDRAGGYTF
DNA: TGCGCCAGCAGCTTGGGGGACAGGGCAGGAGGCTACACCTTC

size: NA
V: TRBV10-3
D: TRBD2
J: TRBJ2-7
CDR3: CAISDQAGGPYEQYF
DNA: TGTGCCATCAGTGATCAAGCGGGAGGGCCCTACGAGCAGTACTTC

size: NA
V: TRBV28
D: NA
J: TRBJ1-5
CDR3: CASSLIRGNQPQHF
DNA: TGTGCCAGCAGTTTAATCAGGGGCAATCAGCCCCAGCATTTT

size: few
V: TRBV6-5
D: NA
J: TRBJ1-2
CDR3: CASSYGGGSYGYTF
DNA: TGTGCCAGCAGTTACGGGGGGGGTTCTTATGGCTACACCTTC

size: NA
V: TRBV27
D: TRBD1
J: TRBJ2-3
CDR3: CASSNPGTDGDTQYF
DNA: TGTGCCAGCAGTAACCCCGGGACAGATGGAGATACGCAGTATTTT

size: once
V: TRBV7-8
D: NA
J: TRBJ1-5
CDR3: CASSAPGAQPQHF
DNA: TGTGCCAGCAGCGCCCCAGGGGCTCAGCCCCAGCATTTT

size: NA
V: TRBV11-2
D: NA
J: TRBJ1-2
CDR3: CASSLDRYGGYTF
DNA: TGTGCCAGCAGCTTAGATCGGTACGGTGGCTACACCTTC

size: NA
V: TRBV7-8
D: NA
J: TRBJ1-1
CDR3: CASSLTVNTEAFF
DNA: TGTGCCAGCAGCTTAACGGTCAACACTGAAGCTTTCTTT

size: NA
V: TRBV7-8
D: NA
J: TRBJ2-3
CDR3: CASRQDSGFTDTQYF
DNA: TGTGCCAGCAGGCAGGACAGCGGTTTCACAGATACGCAGTATTTT